Reported below is one T cell receptor (beta chain). These data belong to a study of cytotoxic CD8 clonotypes in ibrutinib-treated CLL. Clones were sequenced by immunoSEQ multiplex PCR, and TCRdb holds only the in-frame ones, with some missing. The profile covers tens of thousands of clones, with around half appearing a single time and around a third taken by the ten largest. Sequences were derived from PBMCs, sampled after 12 months of ibrutinib treatment. This receptor was obtained from a human donor with chronic lymphocytic leukemia.

The CDR3 DNA sequence: TGTGCCAGCATCCCCGTCGGAGCTTTTAGTTATGGCTACACCTTC. Encoded protein: CASIPVGAFSYGYTF. This sequence joins TRBV28 and TRBJ1-2, with D hard to call. This CDR3 is 15 amino acids long. The V end lost 7 bases, the J end lost 5 bases, and 20 bases lay between the germline ends. CDR1 is MDHEN, CDR2 SYDVKM, per germline.